These 3 T cell receptor beta chains were all obtained from the same sample, sequenced in a study of cytomegalovirus exposure and HLA in healthy donors. Vbeta (60) and Jbeta (13) primers were used in the PCR. The repertoire was sequenced with immunoSEQ multiplex PCR; TCRdb's copy has only in-frame clones and lacks some. The sample data list approximately 140,000 clones. Input material: PBMCs. The receptors were sampled from a woman under 30 in good health and CMV-seronegative.

The chain couples TRBV2 to TRBJ2-5; 7 nucleotides line up with TRBD1. CDR1 is SNHLY and CDR2 is FYNNEI in the germline V gene. The CDR3 is 12 residues long. Trimming took 10 bases from V and 0 from J; bases not matched to a gene: 2. Written as DNA, the CDR3 is TGTGCCACGGGGACAGACCAAGAGACCCAGTACTTC. Encoded protein: CATGTDQETQYF.

This chain joins TRBV7-8 and TRBJ1-2, with 8 nucleotides matching TRBD1. Trimming cost V 4 bases and J 3 bases; bases outside gene matches: 7. Germline-derived CDR1 and CDR2 are SGHVS and FQNEAQ. CDR3 length: 15 amino acids. CDR3 protein: CASSYTGGNHYGYTF. The CDR3 bases are TGTGCCAGCAGCTACACAGGGGGGAACCACTATGGCTACACCTTC.

CDR3 DNA sequence: TGTGCCAGCAGCCGCGGACAGGTTTCTGGAAACACCATATATTTT. Protein sequence: CASSRGQVSGNTIYF. This chain joins TRBV6-5 and TRBJ1-3; TRBD1 matches 7 bases. The trim removed 6 bases at V and 1 base at J, leaving 6 bases unmatched. The V gene's germline CDR1 is MNHEY and CDR2 SVGAGI. The CDR3 consists of 15 residues.